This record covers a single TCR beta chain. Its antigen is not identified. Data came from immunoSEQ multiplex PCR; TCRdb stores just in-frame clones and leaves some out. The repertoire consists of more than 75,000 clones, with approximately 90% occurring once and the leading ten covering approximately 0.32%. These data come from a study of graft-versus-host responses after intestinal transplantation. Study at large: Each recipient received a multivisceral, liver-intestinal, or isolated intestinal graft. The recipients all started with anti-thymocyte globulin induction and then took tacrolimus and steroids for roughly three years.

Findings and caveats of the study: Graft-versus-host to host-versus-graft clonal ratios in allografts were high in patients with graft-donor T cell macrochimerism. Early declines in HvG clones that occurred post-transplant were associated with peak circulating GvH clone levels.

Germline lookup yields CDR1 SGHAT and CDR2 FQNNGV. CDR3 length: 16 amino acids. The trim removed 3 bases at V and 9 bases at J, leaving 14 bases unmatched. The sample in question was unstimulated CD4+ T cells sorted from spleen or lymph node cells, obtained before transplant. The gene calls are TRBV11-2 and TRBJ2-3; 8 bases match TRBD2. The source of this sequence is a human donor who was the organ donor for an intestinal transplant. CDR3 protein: CASSLTFLAGERTQYF. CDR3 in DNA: TGTGCCAGCAGCTTGACTTTCCTAGCGGGTGAAAGGACGCAGTATTTT.